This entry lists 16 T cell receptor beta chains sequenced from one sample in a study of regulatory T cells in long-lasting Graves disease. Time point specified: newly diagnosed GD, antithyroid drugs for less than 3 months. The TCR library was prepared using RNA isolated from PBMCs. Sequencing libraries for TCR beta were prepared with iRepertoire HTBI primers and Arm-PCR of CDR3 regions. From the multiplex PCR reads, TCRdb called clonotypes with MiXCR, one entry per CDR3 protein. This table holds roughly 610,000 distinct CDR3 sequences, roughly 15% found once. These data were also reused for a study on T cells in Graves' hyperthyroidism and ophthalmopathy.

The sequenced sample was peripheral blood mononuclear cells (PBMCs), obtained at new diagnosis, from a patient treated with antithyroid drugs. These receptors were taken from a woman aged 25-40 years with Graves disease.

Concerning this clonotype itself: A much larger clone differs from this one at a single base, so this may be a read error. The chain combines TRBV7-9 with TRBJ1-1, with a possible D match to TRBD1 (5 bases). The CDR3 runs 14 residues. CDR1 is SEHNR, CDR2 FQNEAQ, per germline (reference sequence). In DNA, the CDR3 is TGTGCCAGCAGCCCGTCCGGTGTGGACACTGAAGCTCTCTTT. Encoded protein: CASSPSGVDTEALF.

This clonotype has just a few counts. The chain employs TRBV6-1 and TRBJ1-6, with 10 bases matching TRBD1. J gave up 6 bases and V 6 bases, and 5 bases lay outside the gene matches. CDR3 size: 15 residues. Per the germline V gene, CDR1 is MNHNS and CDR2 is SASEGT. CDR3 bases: TGTGCCAGCAGGCCGGGACAGGGGTTTAATTCACCCCTCCACTTT. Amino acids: CASRPGQGFNSPLHF.

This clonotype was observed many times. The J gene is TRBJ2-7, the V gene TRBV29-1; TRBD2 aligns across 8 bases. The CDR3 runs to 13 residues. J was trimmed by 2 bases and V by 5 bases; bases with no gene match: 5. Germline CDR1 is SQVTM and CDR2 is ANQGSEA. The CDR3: CSVRRGGTYEQYF. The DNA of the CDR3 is TGCAGCGTTCGCCGGGGGGGTACCTACGAGCAGTACTTC.

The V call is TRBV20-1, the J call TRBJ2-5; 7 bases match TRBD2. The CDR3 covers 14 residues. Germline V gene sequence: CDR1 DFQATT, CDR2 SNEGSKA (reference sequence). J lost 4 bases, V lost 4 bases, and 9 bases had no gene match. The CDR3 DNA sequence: TGCAGTGCTAAAACGAGACTAGCTTTAGAGACCCAGTACTTC. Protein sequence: CSAKTRLALETQYF.

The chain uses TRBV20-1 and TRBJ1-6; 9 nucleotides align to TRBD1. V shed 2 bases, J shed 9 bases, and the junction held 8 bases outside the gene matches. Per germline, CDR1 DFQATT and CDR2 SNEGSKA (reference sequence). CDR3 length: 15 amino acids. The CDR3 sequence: CSARPWTGEVSPLHF. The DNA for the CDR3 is TGCAGTGCTAGACCGTGGACAGGGGAAGTTTCACCCCTCCACTTT.

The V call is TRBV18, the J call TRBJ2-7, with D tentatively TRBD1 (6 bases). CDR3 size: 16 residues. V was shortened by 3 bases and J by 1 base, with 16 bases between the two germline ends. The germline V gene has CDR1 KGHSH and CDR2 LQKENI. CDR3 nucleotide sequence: TGTGCCAGCTCACCGAAGACAGGAGTAATTTCCTACGAGCAGTACTTC. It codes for CASSPKTGVISYEQYF.

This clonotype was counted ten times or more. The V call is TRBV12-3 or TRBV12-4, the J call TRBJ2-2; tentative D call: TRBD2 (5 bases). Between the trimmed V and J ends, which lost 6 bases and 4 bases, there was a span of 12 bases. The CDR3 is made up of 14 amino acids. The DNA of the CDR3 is TGTGCCAGCAGGGACTCTTGGGGCACCGGGGAGCTGTTTTTT. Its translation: CASRDSWGTGELFF.

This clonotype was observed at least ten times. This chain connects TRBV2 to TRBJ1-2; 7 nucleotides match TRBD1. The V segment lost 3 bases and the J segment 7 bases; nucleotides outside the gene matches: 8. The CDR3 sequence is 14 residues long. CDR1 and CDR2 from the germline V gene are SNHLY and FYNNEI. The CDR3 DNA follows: TGTGCCAGCAGTGACCACGCAGGGGGGGGTGGCTACACCTTC. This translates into CASSDHAGGGGYTF. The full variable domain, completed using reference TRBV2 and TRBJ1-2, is EPEVTQTPSHQVTQMGQEVILRCVPISNHLYFYWYRQILGQKVEFLVSFYNNEISEKSEIFDDQFSVERPDGSNFTLKIRSTKLEDSAMYFCASSDHAGGGGYTFGSGTRLTVV.

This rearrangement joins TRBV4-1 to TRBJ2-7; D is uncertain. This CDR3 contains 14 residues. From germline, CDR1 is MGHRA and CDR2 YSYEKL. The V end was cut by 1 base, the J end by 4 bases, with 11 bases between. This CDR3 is CASSQVGRQYEQYF. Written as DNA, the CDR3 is TGCGCCAGCAGCCAAGTTGGGCGGCAGTACGAGCAGTACTTC.

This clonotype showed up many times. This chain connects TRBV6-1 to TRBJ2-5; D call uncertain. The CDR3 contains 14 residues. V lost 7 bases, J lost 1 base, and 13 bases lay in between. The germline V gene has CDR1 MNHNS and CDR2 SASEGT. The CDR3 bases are TGTGCCAGCAAGCAGACCTGGTCCCAAGAGACCCAGTACTTC. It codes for CASKQTWSQETQYF.

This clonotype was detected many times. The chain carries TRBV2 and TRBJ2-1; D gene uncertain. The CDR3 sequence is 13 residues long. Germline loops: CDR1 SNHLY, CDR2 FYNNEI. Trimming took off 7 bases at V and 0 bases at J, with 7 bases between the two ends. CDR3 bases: TGTGCCAGCATGGATAGCTCCTACAATGAGCAGTTCTTC. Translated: CASMDSSYNEQFF. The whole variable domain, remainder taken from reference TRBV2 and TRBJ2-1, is EPEVTQTPSHQVTQMGQEVILRCVPISNHLYFYWYRQILGQKVEFLVSFYNNEISEKSEIFDDQFSVERPDGSNFTLKIRSTKLEDSAMYFCASMDSSYNEQFFGPGTRLTVL.

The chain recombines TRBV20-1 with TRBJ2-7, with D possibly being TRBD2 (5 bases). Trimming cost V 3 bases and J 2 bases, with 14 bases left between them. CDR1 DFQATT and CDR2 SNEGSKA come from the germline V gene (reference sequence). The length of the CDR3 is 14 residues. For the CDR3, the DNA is TGCAGTGCTAGCCCCGGGGTTGGGACCTACGAGCAGTACTTC. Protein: CSASPGVGTYEQYF.

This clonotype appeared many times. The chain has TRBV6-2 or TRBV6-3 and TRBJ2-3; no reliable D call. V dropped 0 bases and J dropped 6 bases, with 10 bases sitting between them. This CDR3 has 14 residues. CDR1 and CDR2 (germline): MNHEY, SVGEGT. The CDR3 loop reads CASSYSIFRDTQYF. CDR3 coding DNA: TGTGCCAGCAGTTACTCGATTTTCCGGGATACGCAGTATTTT.

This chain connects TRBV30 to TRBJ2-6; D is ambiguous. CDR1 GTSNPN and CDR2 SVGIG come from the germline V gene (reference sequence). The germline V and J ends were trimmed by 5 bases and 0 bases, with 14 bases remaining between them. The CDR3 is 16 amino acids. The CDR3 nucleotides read TGTGCCTGGTCACACGAAACGGACTCTGGGGCCAACGTCCTGACTTTC. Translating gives CAWSHETDSGANVLTF.

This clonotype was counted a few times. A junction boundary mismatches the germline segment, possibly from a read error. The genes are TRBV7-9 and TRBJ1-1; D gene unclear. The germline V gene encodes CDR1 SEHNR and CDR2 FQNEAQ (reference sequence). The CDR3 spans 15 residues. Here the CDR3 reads CASNEWGGANTEASF. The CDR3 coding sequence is TGTGCCAGCAACGAGTGGGGAGGCGCGAACACTGAAGCTTCCTTT.

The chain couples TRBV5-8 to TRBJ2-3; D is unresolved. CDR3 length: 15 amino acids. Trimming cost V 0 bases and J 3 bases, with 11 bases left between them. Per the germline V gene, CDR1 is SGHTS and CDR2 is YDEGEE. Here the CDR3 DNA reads TGTGCCAGCAGCTTGGGGACCCCCGCAACAGATACGCAGTATTTT. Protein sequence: CASSLGTPATDTQYF.